The 21 T cell receptor beta chains listed next were all sequenced from one sample in a study of T cell repertoires in cytomegalovirus infection (dated by TCRdb to between 2018 and 2021). Sequenced using an Illumina HiSeq 1500. In TCRdb, the public reads were trimmed at Q25 with fastp and aligned with MiXCR, with productive beta chains retained. Duplicate CDR3 protein sequences are folded into a single record with the most common DNA and genes. The sample contains 300,000 to 400,000 distinct CDR3 sequences, around a quarter of them found a single time. Of the sample, about an eighth falls within the top ten clones. Reading the label with the study, this specimen's treatment or condition is: in vitro stimulation with specific CMV peptide epitopes to enrich CMV-specific T cells. Their target antigens are unknown. Specimen: cultured PBMCs, collected from culture after CMV antigen stimulation. These receptors all come from a human donor in good health (CMV status not recorded). Some clones in this sample may be carry-over from other donors' samples.

The CDR3 sequence is CASSSGLAIYEQYF. The CDR3 DNA is TGTGCCAGCAGTTCCGGGCTGGCAATCTACGAGCAGTACTTC. The V gene is TRBV27, the J gene TRBJ2-7; D gene ambiguous. Germline CDR1 MNHEY, CDR2 SMNVEV (reference sequence). Trimming cost V 4 bases and J 3 bases, with 13 bases left between them. The CDR3 is made up of 14 amino acids.

This clonotype was picked up a small number of times. This chain links TRBV11-3 with TRBJ2-1; TRBD2 matches at 7 bases. CDR1 is SGHNT and CDR2 is YENEEA in the germline V gene. This CDR3 is 15 amino acids long. V trimming: 3 bases; J trimming: 8 bases; junction bases outside the gene matches: 10. For the CDR3, the DNA is TGTGCCAGCAGCTTCGGGACTATGGTCATTGATGAGCAGTTCTTC. This encodes CASSFGTMVIDEQFF.

This clonotype appeared many times. This rearrangement joins TRBV7-2 to TRBJ1-1; TRBD1 might be the D (6 bases). V was shortened by 2 bases and J by 5 bases, with 9 bases between the two germline ends. Germline CDR1 and CDR2: SGHTA and FQGNSA. The CDR3 contains 13 residues. CDR3 sequence reads: CASSLLGGTEAFF. CDR3 in DNA: TGTGCCAGCAGCTTATTAGGGGGTACTGAAGCTTTCTTT.

This clonotype showed up just a few times. The chain recombines TRBV12-3 or TRBV12-4 with TRBJ2-1; TRBD2 is a possible D gene (5 bases). Trimming took off 10 bases at V and 0 bases at J, with 13 bases between the two ends. CDR3 size: 14 residues. The CDR3 DNA follows: TGTGCCACCCTAGCAAAAAGCTCCTACAATGAGCAGTTCTTC. This gives the protein CATLAKSSYNEQFF.

V gene TRBV28 combines with J gene TRBJ1-1; D is perhaps TRBD1 (5 bases). Germline lookup yields CDR1 MDHEN and CDR2 SYDVKM. The CDR3 covers 15 residues. Trimming left V 6 bases short and J 0 bases short, with 14 bases between. The CDR3 reads CASRGSDSLNTEAFF. The DNA of the CDR3 is TGTGCCAGCAGGGGGTCAGACAGCTTGAACACTGAAGCTTTCTTT.

The chain joins TRBV29-1 to TRBJ1-4, with 10 positions matching TRBD1. The CDR3 consists of 17 residues. Germline V gives CDR1 SQVTM, CDR2 ANQGSEA. V dropped 3 bases and J dropped 7; count of bases not matched to a gene: 14. The DNA for the CDR3 is TGCAGCGTTGATGATTTCCGACAGGGGGCGCAGGGTGAAAAACTGTTTTTT. Its translation: CSVDDFRQGAQGEKLFF. Using reference TRBV29-1 and TRBJ1-4 for the parts outside the CDR3, the full variable domain is SAVISQKPSRDICQRGTSLTIQCQVDSQVTMMFWYRQQPGQSLTLIATANQGSEATYESGFVIDKFPISRPNLTFSTLTVSNMSPEDSSIYLCSVDDFRQGAQGEKLFFGSGTQLSVL.

This clonotype was observed a handful of times. V is TRBV7-2 and J is TRBJ1-5; 8 bases map to TRBD1. Germline assignment: CDR1 SGHTA and CDR2 FQGNSA. The CDR3 covers 14 residues. The J segment lost 6 bases and the V segment lost 5 bases, leaving 6 bases of the junction unmatched. CDR3 region: CASSQGQGAQPQHF. The CDR3 DNA reads TGTGCCAGCAGCCAGGGCCAGGGGGCTCAGCCCCAGCATTTT.

V and J are TRBV29-1 and TRBJ2-5, with TRBD1 matching over 8 bases. This CDR3 comprises 13 residues. CDR1 is SQVTM and CDR2 is ANQGSEA in the germline V gene. V was pared by 7 bases and J by 4 bases, with 8 bases of the junction left unmatched. CDR3 in DNA: TGCAGCGGTGGAACAGGGGGAGGAGAGACCCAGTACTTC. Protein product: CSGGTGGGETQYF.

The V and J genes are TRBV5-6 and TRBJ1-2; 7 nucleotides agree with TRBD1. The ends lost 1 base at V and 4 bases at J; junction bases unmatched: 7. Germline lookup yields CDR1 SGHDT and CDR2 YYEEEE. The CDR3 runs to 15 residues. CDR3 DNA: TGTGCCAGCAGCTTGAAGGCAGGGGGTGGCTATGGCTACACCTTC. Encoded protein: CASSLKAGGGYGYTF.

This clonotype has a count of ten or more. The chain uses TRBV4-3 and TRBJ1-2; no definite D call. The CDR3 runs to 14 residues. V was trimmed by 5 bases and J by 2 bases, leaving 12 bases between them. In germline, CDR1 is LGHNA, CDR2 YSLEER. The CDR3 region has the DNA TGCGCCAGCAGCACCCTGCTGAAGAACTATGGCTACACCTTC. Protein sequence: CASSTLLKNYGYTF.

This chain joins TRBV5-1 and TRBJ2-7; TRBD1 matches 10 bases. This CDR3 has 14 amino acids. Germline V gene lookup returns CDR1 SGHRS and CDR2 YFSETQ. J was trimmed by 5 bases and V by 4 bases; bases with no gene match: 6. CDR3 coding DNA: TGCGCCAGCAGCCCGGGACAGGGGCTGAACGAGCAGTACTTC. This translates into CASSPGQGLNEQYF.

This clonotype has more than one count but fewer than ten. The chain couples TRBV5-4 to TRBJ2-3; 8 bases fit TRBD2. V lost 4 bases and J lost 3; bases outside the gene matches: 7. Looked up from germline, CDR1 is SGHNT and CDR2 is YYREEE (reference sequence). The CDR3 is made up of 15 amino acids. Here the CDR3 DNA reads TGTGCCAGCAGCCCTGGTGGCGGGAGGACAGATACGCAGTATTTT. It encodes CASSPGGGRTDTQYF.

This clonotype was seen a handful of times. The chain uses TRBV19 and TRBJ2-3; 7 nucleotides agree with TRBD1. The CDR3 is made up of 15 amino acids. Germline CDR1 reads LNHDA; CDR2 reads SQIVND (reference sequence). J gave up 1 base and V 3 bases, and 4 bases lay outside the gene matches. CDR3 nucleotide sequence: TGTGCCAGTAGTATTGGGGACAGCCGCACAGATACGCAGTATTTT. Translation gives CASSIGDSRTDTQYF.

J is TRBJ1-6 and V is TRBV5-6; unclear D gene. The CDR3 length is 18 residues. V lost 2 bases, J lost 3 bases, and 18 bases lay in between. Germline values: CDR1 SGHDT, CDR2 YYEEEE. CDR3 sequence reads: CASSFWNAGYDYNSPLHF. CDR3 sequence (DNA): TGTGCCAGCAGCTTTTGGAATGCCGGCTATGACTATAATTCACCCCTCCACTTT.

This clonotype was detected only a few times. The gene calls are TRBV11-2 and TRBJ2-2; 7 bases line up with TRBD2. This CDR3 comprises 13 residues. The germline gives CDR1 SGHAT, CDR2 FQNNGV. V trimming: 8 bases; J trimming: 4 bases; junction bases outside the gene matches: 4. DNA of the CDR3: TGTGCCAGCGATCGCGGGAGCACCGGGGAGCTGTTTTTT. Residues: CASDRGSTGELFF.

Turning to this clonotype: At one end the junction does not follow the germline gene, possibly because of a read error. The chain combines TRBV5-4 with TRBJ1-1; D unresolved. Per germline, CDR1 SGHNT and CDR2 YYREEE (reference sequence). The CDR3 loop spans 14 amino acids. DNA for the CDR3: TGTGCCAGCAGCCCGGACGGCCCTAACACTGAAGTTTTCTTT. Translating it yields CASSPDGPNTEVFF.

The chain joins TRBV20-1 to TRBJ1-6, with 8 bases aligning to TRBD1. The germline V gene encodes CDR1 DFQATT and CDR2 SNEGSKA (reference sequence). Trimming took 5 bases from V and 7 from J; bases not matched to a gene: 13. This CDR3 is 16 amino acids long. The CDR3 region is CSAYKFGTGENSPLHF. The CDR3 DNA sequence: TGCAGTGCTTACAAATTTGGGACAGGAGAAAATTCACCCCTCCACTTT.

This clonotype was observed many times. The rearrangement joins TRBV7-2 to TRBJ2-7; TRBD2 matches 15 bases. There are 21 residues in the CDR3. Trimming took 2 bases from V and 5 from J; bases not matched to a gene: 19. The germline gives CDR1 SGHTA, CDR2 FQGNSA. CDR3 coding DNA: TGTGCCAGCAGCTTAATCTCGATGGGGTGGACTAGCGGGAGGGCCCTCGACGAGCAGTACTTC. Protein: CASSLISMGWTSGRALDEQYF.

This clonotype was counted between two and nine times. This chain uses TRBV6-5 with TRBJ2-7; D is undetermined. V lost 0 bases to trimming and J lost 3 bases, with 6 bases between them. Per germline, CDR1 MNHEY and CDR2 SVGAGI. The CDR3 runs 13 residues. CDR3 DNA sequence: TGTGCCAGCAGTTACTCCCGGGTCTACGAGCAGTACTTC. It translates to CASSYSRVYEQYF.

The chain has TRBV11-2 and TRBJ1-1; no clear D. Germline V lookup: CDR1 SGHAT, CDR2 FQNNGV. The CDR3 extends over 16 amino acids. V lost 0 bases and J 0 bases, leaving 11 bases between the germline ends. Here the CDR3 DNA reads TGTGCCAGCAGCTTAGAAAAAGGGAAATTGAACACTGAAGCTTTCTTT. This codes for CASSLEKGKLNTEAFF.

The chain recombines TRBV20-1 with TRBJ2-1, with TRBD2 as a possible D gene (6 bases). The length of the CDR3 is 16 residues. Germline CDR1 is DFQATT and CDR2 is SNEGSKA (reference sequence). V lost 0 bases and J 9 bases, leaving 21 bases between the germline ends. The CDR3 sequence: CSARDWGGWYFSEQFF. CDR3 coding DNA: TGCAGTGCTAGAGATTGGGGAGGTTGGTATTTCAGTGAGCAGTTCTTC.